One and the same sample provided the 10 T cell receptor beta chains below, sequenced in a study of T cells in localized non-small cell lung cancer. Produced via immunoSEQ multiplex PCR; TCRdb's table is partial and in-frame only. Of about 34,000 clones in the sample, 85% to 90% were seen once. The source was peripheral blood, collected before any cancer treatment. These receptors were taken from a woman aged 35 to 70 with stage I lung adenocarcinoma.

The chain employs TRBV5-6 and TRBJ2-3; 9 nucleotides align to TRBD2. V lost 2 bases and J lost 2; bases outside the gene matches: 6. This CDR3 is built from 16 residues. CDR1 is SGHDT and CDR2 is YYEEEE in the germline V gene. This CDR3 reads CASSFVRGGSTDTQYF. Here the CDR3 DNA reads TGTGCCAGCAGCTTTGTGCGGGGGGGTTCCACAGATACGCAGTATTTT.

The chain employs TRBV4-3 and TRBJ2-7; 9 positions match TRBD1. The CDR3 has 15 amino acids. Germline V gene lookup returns CDR1 LGHNA and CDR2 YSLEER. The V segment lost 0 bases and the J segment 3 bases; nucleotides outside the gene matches: 3. The CDR3 nucleotides are TGCGCCAGCAGCCAAGAGGGACAGGGAAACTACGAGCAGTACTTC. Amino acid sequence: CASSQEGQGNYEQYF.

The rearrangement joins TRBV5-8 to TRBJ2-1; 13 positions agree with TRBD2. V trimming: 3 bases; J trimming: 1 base; junction bases outside the gene matches: 13. CDR1 is SGHTS, CDR2 YDEGEE, per germline. CDR3 size: 20 residues. The DNA for the CDR3 is TGTGCCAGCAGCTCGGGAATGACTAGCGGGGGGCTCCCATCCTACAATGAGCAGTTCTTC. Protein sequence: CASSSGMTSGGLPSYNEQFF.

This clone was detected only a few times. The chain has TRBV18 and TRBJ2-2, with D possibly TRBD1 on 6 matching bases. Germline V gene data show CDR1 as KGHSH and CDR2 as LQKENI. The V and J ends lost 2 bases and 0 bases respectively, with 13 bases between them. The CDR3 loop spans 17 amino acids. The CDR3 spells CASSPRSRGANTGELFF. The DNA for the CDR3 is TGTGCCAGCTCACCAAGAAGCAGGGGAGCGAACACCGGGGAGCTGTTTTTT.

The V call is TRBV4-3, the J call TRBJ1-3; perhaps TRBD1 as D (6 bases). V was clipped by 1 base and J by 0 bases, with 10 bases between them. Germline V gene data show CDR1 as LGHNA and CDR2 as YSLEER. CDR3 length equals 16 residues. The CDR3 DNA follows: TGCGCCAGCAGCCAAGCCAGGGGTTACTCTGGAAACACCATATATTTT. This translates into CASSQARGYSGNTIYF.

This clone appeared a single time. The chain joins TRBV7-8 to TRBJ2-7, with D unresolved. Looked up from germline, CDR1 is SGHVS and CDR2 is FQNEAQ. The CDR3 runs to 12 residues. Trimming removed 5 bases from V and 5 bases from J, with 10 bases in between. The CDR3 region has the DNA TGTGCCAGCAGCCCCTTCCCGAACGAGCAGTACTTC. It translates to CASSPFPNEQYF.

This chain links TRBV28 with TRBJ2-3; D uncertain. Germline V gene lookup returns CDR1 MDHEN and CDR2 SYDVKM. Trimming shortened V by 6 bases and J by 2 bases, and 6 bases separated the two germline ends. The CDR3 runs 12 residues. The chain's CDR3 is CASRAVTDTQYF. The CDR3 nucleotides read TGTGCCAGCAGGGCCGTCACAGATACGCAGTATTTT.

This chain uses TRBV9 with TRBJ2-3, with a possible D match to TRBD2 (5 bases). The CDR3 loop spans 15 amino acids. V was trimmed by 0 bases and J by 6 bases, leaving 14 bases between them. CDR1 is SGDLS, CDR2 YYNGEE, per germline. The CDR3 bases are TGTGCCAGCAGCGTAGGTAAGACTCGAGGGGATACGCAGTATTTT. Its translation: CASSVGKTRGDTQYF.

The rearrangement joins TRBV19 to TRBJ1-1; D is perhaps TRBD1 (6 bases). V was clipped by 9 bases and J by 7 bases, with 15 bases between them. The V gene's germline CDR1 is LNHDA and CDR2 SQIVND (reference sequence). The CDR3 runs to 12 residues. The CDR3 DNA follows: TGTGCCAGCTCCCTCGGGGGGCGTGAAGCTTTCTTT. Amino acid sequence: CASSLGGREAFF.

This clone has only one observation. In nucleotides, the CDR3 is TGCGCCAGCAGCTTAGACCGAGAAAAACTGTTTTTT. Amino acid sequence: CASSLDREKLFF. The chain recombines TRBV5-1 with TRBJ1-4; D remains ambiguous. The ends were cut back, 2 bases at V and 8 bases at J, with 7 bases in the middle. The CDR3 is made up of 12 amino acids. Per the germline V gene, CDR1 is SGHRS and CDR2 is YFSETQ. Combining the CDR3 with reference TRBV5-1 and TRBJ1-4 gives the whole variable domain KAGVTQTPRYLIKTRGQQVTLSCSPISGHRSVSWYQQTPGQGLQFLFEYFSETQRNKGNFPGRFSGRQFSNSRSEMNVSTLELGDSALYLCASSLDREKLFFGSGTQLSVL.